A selection of T cell receptor beta chains follows, all from one sample in a study of beta chain features in type 1 diabetes. TCRdb's table, derived via immunoSEQ multiplex PCR, lists solely in-frame clones and lacks some. Of 250,000 to 350,000 clones listed, roughly an eighth were seen once; the top ten hold roughly 0.018%. Material for sequencing was naive CD4+ T cells from blood. These receptors came from a man younger than 40 with type 1 diabetes. CDR3s include the opening cysteine and the closing phenylalanine or tryptophan. A D gene is named only where the DNA matches it firmly.

TRBV18	TRBJ1-1	NA	CASSPPGTSWEAFF
TRBV30	TRBJ1-2	NA	CAWGGWAPNYGYTF
TRBV28	TRBJ2-1	NA	CASTQVVQSSYNEQFF
TRBV2	TRBJ1-5	NA	CASSEVHLDQPQHF
TRBV11-2	TRBJ1-1	NA	CASRGGAEAFF
TRBV7-9	TRBJ1-1	NA	CASSFADFEAFF
TRBV5-1	TRBJ2-1	TRBD2	CASKHEGTSGYNEQFF
TRBV11-3	TRBJ2-1	TRBD2	CASSLGRAGAYNEQFF
TRBV6-5	TRBJ2-1	NA	CASSPAGYNEQFF
TRBV7-6	TRBJ1-5	NA	CASSLTGNQPQHF
TRBV5-4	TRBJ2-7	TRBD2	CASSLGGLAGIYEQYF
TRBV14	TRBJ2-1	TRBD1	CASSQGTGSYNEQFF
TRBV19	TRBJ2-5	NA	CASSRDINQETQYF
TRBV2	TRBJ2-5	NA	CASGLLIETQYF
TRBV5-1	TRBJ2-3	NA	CASSFRQGGDTQYF
TRBV5-1	TRBJ2-5	NA	CASSFSGQETQYF
TRBV28	TRBJ2-1	TRBD1	CASSALRGQQFF
TRBV5-1	TRBJ2-1	NA	CASSVEREQFF
TRBV18	TRBJ2-5	TRBD1	CASSSGQQETQYF
TRBV7-2	TRBJ1-2	NA	CASSSHRDWDGYTF
TRBV5-1	TRBJ2-7	NA	CASSLTWALSYEQYF
TRBV27	TRBJ1-2	NA	CASSLSSGGNYGYTF
TRBV29-1	TRBJ1-2	TRBD1	CSVRQGLGYGYTF
TRBV14	TRBJ1-2	NA	CARRGNPSVYGYTF
TRBV7-2	TRBJ2-7	TRBD2	CASSSGGSYEQYF
TRBV19	TRBJ1-4	NA	CASNRQEKLFF
TRBV7-2	TRBJ2-5	TRBD2	CASRRGTSGQETQYF
TRBV13	TRBJ2-5	TRBD2	CASSLRTSGRGEETQYF
TRBV29-1	TRBJ2-7	TRBD1	CSANDRAYEQYF
TRBV5-1	TRBJ2-1	TRBD1	CASSPPGTGNNEQFF
TRBV7-9	TRBJ2-1	TRBD1	CASSPRQGGSYNEQFF
TRBV27	TRBJ2-7	NA	CASSSNQGLHEQYF
TRBV15	TRBJ2-7	NA	CATSRDPADEQYF
TRBV7-9	TRBJ2-2	TRBD2	CASRGSGADTGELFF
TRBV29-1	TRBJ2-7	NA	CSVEKPGLSYEQYF
TRBV5-6	TRBJ2-1	NA	CASSLGGSFYNEQFF
TRBV28	TRBJ1-5	TRBD1	CASSIHGQGVFGNQPQHF
TRBV19	TRBJ2-7	NA	CASSYSTSYEQYF
TRBV5-1	TRBJ1-2	NA	CASSGGAYYGYTF
TRBV2	TRBJ2-7	TRBD2	CASKSSGKEEQYF
TRBV9	TRBJ2-1	NA	CASSVDSSVQFF
TRBV10-3	TRBJ2-5	TRBD2	CAISESTSGNQETQYF
TRBV6-1	TRBJ2-5	TRBD1	CASRSQGASETQYF
TRBV4-1	TRBJ2-3	TRBD2	CASSQGLAGSTTDTQYF
TRBV27	TRBJ2-2	TRBD2	CASSLGLAGVVGELFF
TRBV7-9	TRBJ2-1	NA	CASSLWRGSYNEQFF
TRBV10-3	TRBJ1-2	TRBD1	CAIQAQGDYGYTF
TRBV15	TRBJ2-7	NA	CATSSPRQLAYEQYF
TRBV28	TRBJ1-5	NA	CASSLSGFLTNQPQHF
TRBV7-3	TRBJ2-2	TRBD2	CASSLGLAGFGTGELFF
TRBV15	TRBJ1-2	NA	CATSRDVGYGYTF
TRBV7-3	TRBJ2-7	NA	CASSLDLVTGSSEQYF
TRBV7-2	TRBJ2-6	NA	CASSLPFWRGANVLTF
TRBV9	TRBJ2-2	TRBD1	CASSAWTGGTYTGELFF
TRBV5-6	TRBJ2-5	NA	CASSLAPGTFGETQYF